What follows are 30 T cell receptor beta chains derived from one specimen sequenced in a study of identical twins. TCRdb analysed the 5' RACE reads with MiXCR anew, one entry per CDR3 protein. The sample records around 370,000 distinct CDR3 sequences, approximately 8.7% being singletons. Sample: naive T cells sorted from blood. These TCRs come from a woman aged 45-65 years in good health.

This clonotype was seen more than once but under ten times. The V call is TRBV28, the J call TRBJ2-7, with 10 bases matching TRBD2. J lost 7 bases, V lost 7 bases, and 10 bases had no gene match. The CDR3 runs 14 residues. From germline, CDR1 is MDHEN and CDR2 SYDVKM. The CDR3 protein is CASNKAGGPTEQYV. The CDR3 DNA is TGTGCCAGCAACAAAGCGGGAGGGCCCACAGAGCAGTACGTC.

V usage is TRBV15 and J usage is TRBJ1-5; 11 bases are a match to TRBD1. Germline lookup yields CDR1 LNHNV and CDR2 YYDKDF (reference sequence). V was clipped by 1 base and J by 5 bases; unmatched bases: 4. CDR3 length: 16 amino acids. CDR3 coding DNA: TGTGCCACCAGCAGAGGAAGGACAGGGGGCGATCAGCCCCAGCATTTT. Protein sequence: CATSRGRTGGDQPQHF.

This clonotype has just a few counts. CDR3 DNA: TGTGCCAGCCTTACCCCGGGACAGGGAAGAGATACGCAGTATTTT. Its translation is CASLTPGQGRDTQYF. The chain combines TRBV12-3 or TRBV12-4 with TRBJ2-3; TRBD1 aligns across 9 bases. With 8 bases clipped from V and 5 bases from J, the junction kept 11 bases outside the gene matches. The CDR3 sequence is 15 residues long.

This clonotype was seen at least ten times. The CDR3 loop is CASSRGLDREYF. CDR3 DNA sequence: TGCGCCAGCAGCCGTGGGTTGGACAGAGAGTACTTC. The chain has TRBV5-1 and TRBJ2-7; TRBD1 is a possible D gene (6 bases). The CDR3 loop spans 12 amino acids. V lost 4 bases and J 11 bases, leaving 16 bases between the germline ends. Looked up from germline, CDR1 is SGHRS and CDR2 is YFSETQ.

The chain combines TRBV6-1 with TRBJ1-5, with unresolved D. Germline V gene sequence: CDR1 MNHNS, CDR2 SASEGT. V was cut by 10 bases and J by 6 bases, with 19 bases left in between. CDR3 length: 14 residues. The CDR3 nucleotides read TGTGCCACCACTCTAGTGGGATTCGGTCAGCCCCAGCATTTT. Its protein product is CATTLVGFGQPQHF.

This clonotype was detected ten times or more. V usage is TRBV7-9 and J usage is TRBJ2-7; either TRBD1 or TRBD2 may supply D (5 bases each). CDR1 and CDR2 from the germline V gene are SEHNR and FQNEAQ (reference sequence). Trimming removed 5 bases from V and 5 bases from J, with 13 bases in between. CDR3 length: 13 residues. The chain's CDR3 is CASSPSGTDEQYV. The CDR3 coding sequence is TGTGCCAGCAGCCCCTCCGGGACGGACGAGCAGTACGTC.

The genes are TRBV30 and TRBJ2-2; a weak D match, TRBD2 (5 bases). This CDR3 comprises 11 residues. Trimming stripped 7 bases from V and 7 bases from J, with 10 bases between. The germline gives CDR1 GTSNPN, CDR2 SVGIG (reference sequence). CDR3 residues: CASDFGGELFF. CDR3 sequence (DNA): TGTGCCTCGGACTTCGGCGGGGAGCTGTTTTTT.

This clonotype was counted a few times. This chain uses TRBV4-1 with TRBJ1-2, with 7 bases lining up with TRBD1. This CDR3 region has 16 residues. With V trimmed by 1 base and J by 2 bases, 7 bases remained unmatched. Looked up from germline, CDR1 is MGHRA and CDR2 is YSYEKL. CDR3 DNA: TGCGCCAGCAGCCAAGGGCAGGGGGGGAAGAACTATGGCTACACCTTC. Translation gives CASSQGQGGKNYGYTF.

The chain uses TRBV7-9 and TRBJ2-2; tentatively, D is TRBD1 (6 bases). CDR1 and CDR2 from the germline V gene are SEHNR and FQNEAQ (reference sequence). The CDR3 runs to 16 residues. V lost 5 bases, J lost 5 bases, and 18 bases lay in between. The CDR3 spells CASSPPLQQGTGELFF. DNA of the CDR3: TGTGCCAGCAGCCCCCCTCTTCAACAGGGAACCGGGGAGCTGTTTTTT.

This clonotype was seen only a few times. The V and J genes are TRBV2 and TRBJ2-3, with D perhaps matching TRBD1 or TRBD2 (5 bases each). The CDR3 sequence is 13 residues long. V was shortened by 6 bases and J by 6 bases, with 13 bases between the two germline ends. Looked up from germline, CDR1 is SNHLY and CDR2 is FYNNEI. CDR3 DNA sequence: TGTGCCAGCAGCCCAGGGAGTGTCGATACGCAGTATTTT. It codes for CASSPGSVDTQYF.

This clonotype appeared many times. The chain carries TRBV19 and TRBJ2-7; 7 bases align to TRBD2. The junction had 18 bases not matched to a gene; V was cut back by 7 bases and J by 3 bases. This CDR3 is 17 amino acids long. From germline, CDR1 is LNHDA and CDR2 SQIVND (reference sequence). DNA of the CDR3: TGTGCCAGTACCGAAAAGGGGCTAGCGGTAGGGATCTACGAGCAGTACTTC. As protein: CASTEKGLAVGIYEQYF.

The genes are TRBV6-5 and TRBJ2-1; D is ambiguous. V lost 1 base, J lost 0 bases, and 7 bases lay in between. The CDR3 contains 15 residues. The germline CDR1 and CDR2 sequences are MNHEY and SVGAGI. The CDR3 spells CASSYFESSYNEQFF. CDR3 in DNA: TGTGCCAGCAGTTACTTTGAAAGCTCCTACAATGAGCAGTTCTTC.

This chain links TRBV5-1 with TRBJ2-5; TRBD1 aligns across 9 bases. Germline V gives CDR1 SGHRS, CDR2 YFSETQ. The CDR3 contains 15 residues. V lost 4 bases to trimming and J lost 5 bases; unmatched junction nucleotides: 9. The CDR3 coding sequence is TGCGCCAGCAGCATAGGGACAGGGCTGTCGGAGACCCAGTACTTC. Translation: CASSIGTGLSETQYF.

This clonotype was seen only a few times. The chain is built from TRBV20-1 and TRBJ2-5; D gene unclear. The V end lost 3 bases, the J end lost 2 bases, and 4 bases lay between the germline ends. Germline-derived CDR1 and CDR2 are DFQATT and SNEGSKA (reference sequence). This CDR3 has 11 residues. The CDR3 region is CSASKQETQYF. The CDR3 nucleotides are TGCAGTGCTAGTAAGCAAGAGACCCAGTACTTC.

V is TRBV20-1 and J is TRBJ1-4; D unclear. Trimming removed 1 base at V and 4 bases at J, with 10 bases between. This CDR3 spans 14 amino acids. Germline V CDR1 and CDR2: DFQATT, SNEGSKA (reference sequence). The CDR3: CSARVLSNNEKLFF. The CDR3, as DNA: TGCAGTGCTAGAGTGCTCAGCAATAATGAAAAACTGTTTTTT.

The chain couples TRBV10-3 to TRBJ1-1; no firm D call. Germline V lookup: CDR1 ENHRY, CDR2 SYGVKD. V was pared by 5 bases and J by 4 bases, with 5 bases between. CDR3 length: 11 residues. CDR3 DNA: TGTGCCATCAGTTCGGTCACTGAAGCTTTCTTT. Its translation is CAISSVTEAFF.

The sample holds a few counts of this clonotype. This rearrangement joins TRBV5-6 to TRBJ2-7; TRBD2 agrees at 13 bases. Germline lookup yields CDR1 SGHDT and CDR2 YYEEEE. This CDR3 region has 14 residues. The junction had 6 bases not matched to a gene; V was cut back by 7 bases and J by 5 bases. The CDR3 DNA follows: TGTGCCAGCCTCACCGGGACTAGCGGGAACGAGCAGTACTTC. As protein: CASLTGTSGNEQYF.

The chain recombines TRBV5-1 with TRBJ2-5, with D perhaps assigned TRBD1 or TRBD2 (5 bases each). The V gene lost 4 bases and the J gene lost 2 bases, with 18 bases spanning the gap. CDR3 size: 16 residues. The germline V gene encodes CDR1 SGHRS and CDR2 YFSETQ. The CDR3 region has the DNA TGCGCCAGCAGCCCTACCCCCGGGACGCAGCAAGAGACCCAGTACTTC. Protein sequence: CASSPTPGTQQETQYF.

In this sample, this clonotype turned up a few times. The rearrangement links TRBV7-2 to TRBJ1-2; 9 nucleotides agree with TRBD1. Germline V lookup: CDR1 SGHTA, CDR2 FQGNSA. After removal of 6 bases from V and 7 bases from J, the junction contained 6 bases not matched to a gene. CDR3 length: 13 amino acids. CDR3 DNA sequence: TGTGCCAGCAGAAAGGGACAGGGCGGTGGCTACACCTTC. Translation gives CASRKGQGGGYTF. Drawing the rest from reference TRBV7-2 and TRBJ1-2, the complete variable domain is GAGVSQSPSNKVTEKGKDVELRCDPISGHTALYWYRQSLGQGLEFLIYFQGNSAPDKSGLPSDRFSAERTGGSVSTLTIQRTQQEDSAVYLCASRKGQGGGYTFGSGTRLTVV.

This chain uses TRBV6-5 with TRBJ2-1, with 11 bases identical to TRBD2. Germline-derived CDR1 and CDR2 are MNHEY and SVGAGI. The CDR3 spans 16 residues. With V trimmed by 4 bases and J by 5 bases, 7 bases remained unmatched. CDR3 bases: TGTGCCAGCAGTTCCCTCCCGGGACTAGCGGACAATGAGCAGTTCTTC. Amino acids: CASSSLPGLADNEQFF.

There are a few counts of this clonotype. The rearrangement links TRBV15 to TRBJ2-1, with 12 bases that match TRBD2. With V trimmed by 3 bases and J by 5 bases, 5 bases remained unmatched. CDR1 is LNHNV and CDR2 is YYDKDF in the germline V gene (reference sequence). This CDR3 spans 16 amino acids. The CDR3, as DNA: TGTGCCACCAGCAGTTCTCTAGCGGGAGGGGACAATGAGCAGTTCTTC. Translating gives CATSSSLAGGDNEQFF. Complete variable domain (other parts from reference TRBV15 and TRBJ2-1): DAMVIQNPRYQVTQFGKPVTLSCSQTLNHNVMYWYQQKSSQAPKLLFHYYDKDFNNEADTPDNFQSRRPNTSFCFLDIRSPGLGDTAMYLCATSSSLAGGDNEQFFGPGTRLTVL.

V is TRBV20-1 and J is TRBJ2-7, with D tentatively TRBD1 (6 bases). The CDR3 totals 14 residues. Germline CDR1 reads DFQATT; CDR2 reads SNEGSKA (reference sequence). Trimming shortened V by 6 bases and J by 0 bases, and 15 bases separated the two germline ends. The CDR3 spells CSARVMGHSYEQYV. The CDR3 bases are TGCAGTGCCCGGGTGATGGGACACTCCTACGAGCAGTACGTC.

This clonotype turned up a few times. This sequence joins TRBV20-1 and TRBJ1-1; unclear D gene. The length of the CDR3 is 10 residues. Germline-derived CDR1 and CDR2 are DFQATT and SNEGSKA (reference sequence). Trimming left V 3 bases short and J 6 bases short, with 5 bases between. The CDR3, as DNA: TGCAGTGCTAGCGGCCCTGAAGCTTTCTTT. Its translation: CSASGPEAFF.

The gene calls are TRBV14 and TRBJ2-1, with TRBD1 as a possible D gene (5 bases). Trimming pared 0 bases from V and 1 base from J, leaving 10 bases between. Germline V CDR1 and CDR2: SGHDN, FVKESK. The CDR3 sequence is 16 residues long. The CDR3 protein is CASSQDGKGSYNEQFF. For the CDR3, the DNA is TGTGCCAGCAGCCAAGACGGCAAGGGGTCCTACAATGAGCAGTTCTTC.

This clonotype appeared many times. The V call is TRBV5-1, the J call TRBJ1-2, with 7 bases identical to TRBD1. The CDR3 contains 13 residues. The germline V gene encodes CDR1 SGHRS and CDR2 YFSETQ. The J segment lost 4 bases and the V segment lost 4 bases, leaving 4 bases of the junction unmatched. CDR3 amino acids: CASSNTGAYGYTF. The CDR3 DNA follows: TGCGCCAGCAGCAACACAGGGGCCTATGGCTACACCTTC. Supplemented by reference TRBV5-1 and TRBJ1-2, the full variable domain reads KAGVTQTPRYLIKTRGQQVTLSCSPISGHRSVSWYQQTPGQGLQFLFEYFSETQRNKGNFPGRFSGRQFSNSRSEMNVSTLELGDSALYLCASSNTGAYGYTFGSGTRLTVV.

The sample holds a few counts of this clonotype. The chain links TRBV7-2 to TRBJ2-3; D perhaps matches TRBD2 (6 bases). V was shortened by 3 bases and J by 6 bases, with 13 bases between the two germline ends. This CDR3 is 14 amino acids long. Germline V CDR1 and CDR2: SGHTA, FQGNSA. CDR3 sequence reads: CASSFREPFDTQYF. The CDR3, as DNA: TGTGCCAGCAGCTTTCGGGAGCCCTTCGATACGCAGTATTTT.

This clonotype was seen a handful of times. The rearrangement joins TRBV2 to TRBJ2-7; D perhaps matches TRBD2 (5 bases). This CDR3 region has 14 residues. Trimming took 7 bases from V and 0 from J, leaving 13 bases between them. Germline V gene lookup returns CDR1 SNHLY and CDR2 FYNNEI. The DNA for the CDR3 is TGTGCCAGCAAGGAGGACCCTAGCTCCTACGAGCAGTACGTC. It specifies CASKEDPSSYEQYV.

This clonotype was found a few times. The chain carries TRBV19 and TRBJ2-2, with TRBD2 matching over 7 bases. The V segment lost 3 bases and the J segment 3 bases; nucleotides outside the gene matches: 7. CDR3 length equals 16 residues. Germline assignment: CDR1 LNHDA and CDR2 SQIVND (reference sequence). The CDR3 loop reads CASSIPASGDTGELFF. The CDR3 DNA is TGTGCCAGTAGTATCCCGGCTAGCGGAGACACCGGGGAGCTGTTTTTT.

This chain connects TRBV4-1 to TRBJ2-1; 12 bases align to TRBD2. The V and J ends lost 4 bases and 7 bases, in that order; junction bases with no gene match: 8. The CDR3 runs to 16 residues. Germline V lookup: CDR1 MGHRA, CDR2 YSYEKL. In DNA, the CDR3 is TGCGCCAGCAGCCTTCTAGCGGGAGGGAAGTTAAATGAGCAGTTCTTC. Translated, it gives CASSLLAGGKLNEQFF.

This chain links TRBV6-5 with TRBJ1-2; 8 nucleotides align to TRBD1. This CDR3 contains 14 residues. Germline CDR1 and CDR2: MNHEY and SVGAGI. J was trimmed by 4 bases and V by 5 bases; bases with no gene match: 6. The CDR3 loop is CASSDPRGLYGYTF. CDR3 sequence (DNA): TGTGCCAGCAGTGACCCCAGGGGGCTCTATGGCTACACCTTC.